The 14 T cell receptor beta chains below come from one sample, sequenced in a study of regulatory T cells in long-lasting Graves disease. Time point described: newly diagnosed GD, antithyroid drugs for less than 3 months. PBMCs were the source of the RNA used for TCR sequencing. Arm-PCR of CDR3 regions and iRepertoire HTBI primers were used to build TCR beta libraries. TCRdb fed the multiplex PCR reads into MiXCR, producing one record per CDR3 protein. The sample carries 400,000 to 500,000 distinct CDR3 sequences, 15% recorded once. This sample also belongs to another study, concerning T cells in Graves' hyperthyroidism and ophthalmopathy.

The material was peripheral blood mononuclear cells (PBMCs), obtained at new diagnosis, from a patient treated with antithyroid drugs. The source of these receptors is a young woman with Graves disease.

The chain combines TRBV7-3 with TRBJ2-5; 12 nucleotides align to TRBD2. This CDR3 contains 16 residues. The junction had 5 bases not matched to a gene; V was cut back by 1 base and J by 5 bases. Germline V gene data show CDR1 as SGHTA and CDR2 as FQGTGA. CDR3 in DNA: TGTGCCAGCAGCTTAAGCACTAGCGGGAGGTTCGAGACCCAGTACTTC. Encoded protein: CASSLSTSGRFETQYF. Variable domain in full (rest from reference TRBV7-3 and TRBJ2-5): GAGVSQTPSNKVTEKGKYVELRCDPISGHTALYWYRQSLGQGPEFLIYFQGTGAADDSGLPNDRFFAVRPEGSVSTLKIQRTERGDSAVYLCASSLSTSGRFETQYFGPGTRLLVL.

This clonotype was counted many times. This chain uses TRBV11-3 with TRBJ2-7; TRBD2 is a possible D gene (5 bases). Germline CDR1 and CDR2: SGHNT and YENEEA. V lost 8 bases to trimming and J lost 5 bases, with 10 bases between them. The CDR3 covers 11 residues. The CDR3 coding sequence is TGTGCCAGCCGGGGTGGAGACGAGCAGTACTTC. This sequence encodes CASRGGDEQYF. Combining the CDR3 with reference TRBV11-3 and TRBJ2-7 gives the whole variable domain EAGVVQSPRYKIIEKKQPVAFWCNPISGHNTLYWYLQNLGQGPELLIRYENEEAVDDSQLPKDRFSAERLKGVDSTLKIQPAELGDSAVYLCASRGGDEQYFGPGTRLTVT.

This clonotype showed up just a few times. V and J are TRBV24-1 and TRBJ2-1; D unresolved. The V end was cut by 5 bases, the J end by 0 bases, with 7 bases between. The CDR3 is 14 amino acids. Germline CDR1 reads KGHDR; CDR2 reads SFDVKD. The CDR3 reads CATSAESSYNEQFF. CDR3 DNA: TGTGCCACCAGTGCCGAGAGCTCCTACAATGAGCAGTTCTTC.

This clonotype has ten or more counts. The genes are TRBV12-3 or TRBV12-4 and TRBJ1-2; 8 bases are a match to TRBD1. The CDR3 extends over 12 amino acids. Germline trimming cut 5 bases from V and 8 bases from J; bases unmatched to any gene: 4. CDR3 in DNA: TGTGCCAGCAGTCCCACAGGGGGAGGCTACACCTTC. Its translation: CASSPTGGGYTF.

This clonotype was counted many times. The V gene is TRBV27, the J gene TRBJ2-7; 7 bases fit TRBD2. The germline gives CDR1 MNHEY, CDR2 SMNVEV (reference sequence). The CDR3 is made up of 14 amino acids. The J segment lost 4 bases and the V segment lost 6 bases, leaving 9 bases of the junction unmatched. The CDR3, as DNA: TGTGCCAGCAGAGAGGGCGGGAGTCGATACGAGCAGTACTTC. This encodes CASREGGSRYEQYF.

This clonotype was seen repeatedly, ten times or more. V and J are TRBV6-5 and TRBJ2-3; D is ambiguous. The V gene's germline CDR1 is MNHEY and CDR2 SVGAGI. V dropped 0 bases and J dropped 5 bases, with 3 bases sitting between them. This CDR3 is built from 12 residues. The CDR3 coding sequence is TGTGCCAGCAGTTACTCGGGAGATACGCAGTATTTT. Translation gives CASSYSGDTQYF.

The CDR3: CASSTGTSPGETQYF. The DNA of the CDR3 is TGTGCCAGTAGTACGGGGACTAGCCCTGGAGAGACCCAGTACTTC. This sequence joins TRBV19 and TRBJ2-5, with TRBD2 identical over 9 bases. CDR1 and CDR2 from the germline V gene are LNHDA and SQIVND (reference sequence). V gave up 4 bases and J gave up 4 bases; unmatched junction bases: 7. The CDR3 sequence is 15 residues long.

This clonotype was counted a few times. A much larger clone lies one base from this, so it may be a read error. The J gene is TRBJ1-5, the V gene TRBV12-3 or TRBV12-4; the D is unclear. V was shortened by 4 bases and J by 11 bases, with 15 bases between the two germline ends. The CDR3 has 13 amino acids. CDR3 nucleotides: TGTGCCAGCAGTTCAAATCGTCTTGAAGCCCAGCATTTT. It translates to CASSSNRLEAQHF.

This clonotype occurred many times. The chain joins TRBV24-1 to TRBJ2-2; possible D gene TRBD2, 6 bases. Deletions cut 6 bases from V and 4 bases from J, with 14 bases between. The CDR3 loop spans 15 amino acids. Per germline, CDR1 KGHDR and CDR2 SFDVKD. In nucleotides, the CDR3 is TGTGCCACCAGTCCGACTAGATCGGGCACCGGGGAGCTGTTTTTT. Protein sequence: CATSPTRSGTGELFF.

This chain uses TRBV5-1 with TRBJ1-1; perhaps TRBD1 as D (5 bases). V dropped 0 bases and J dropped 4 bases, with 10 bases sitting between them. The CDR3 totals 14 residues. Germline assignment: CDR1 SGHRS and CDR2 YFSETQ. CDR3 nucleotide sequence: TGCGCCAGCAGCTTGGCGACAGAGGGCACTGAAGCTTTCTTT. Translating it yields CASSLATEGTEAFF.

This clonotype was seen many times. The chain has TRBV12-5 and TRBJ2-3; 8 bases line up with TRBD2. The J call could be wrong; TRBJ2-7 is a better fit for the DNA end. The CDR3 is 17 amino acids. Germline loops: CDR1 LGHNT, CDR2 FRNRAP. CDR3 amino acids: CASGAPGAGGVSYEQYF. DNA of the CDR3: TGTGCTAGTGGTGCCCCTGGGGCGGGAGGAGTCTCCTACGAGCAGTACTTC.

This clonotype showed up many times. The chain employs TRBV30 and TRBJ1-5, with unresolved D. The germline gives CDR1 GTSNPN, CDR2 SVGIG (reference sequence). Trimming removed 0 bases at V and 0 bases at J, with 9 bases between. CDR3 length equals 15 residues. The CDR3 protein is CAWSVTGNSNQPQHF. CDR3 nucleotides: TGTGCCTGGAGTGTAACCGGGAATAGCAATCAGCCCCAGCATTTT.

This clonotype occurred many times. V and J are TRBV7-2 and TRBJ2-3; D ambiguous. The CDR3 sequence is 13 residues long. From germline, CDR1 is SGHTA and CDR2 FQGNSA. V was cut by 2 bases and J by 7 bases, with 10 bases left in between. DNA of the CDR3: TGTGCCAGCAGCTTAATCGGGCTAAATACGCAGTATTTT. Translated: CASSLIGLNTQYF.

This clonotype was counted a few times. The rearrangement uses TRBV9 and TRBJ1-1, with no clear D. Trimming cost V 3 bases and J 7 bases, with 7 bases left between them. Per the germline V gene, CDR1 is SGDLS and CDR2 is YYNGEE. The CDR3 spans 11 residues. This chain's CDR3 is CASSAGFEAFF. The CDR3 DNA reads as TGTGCCAGCAGCGCCGGGTTTGAAGCTTTCTTT.